This is a list of T cell receptor beta chains from one sample in a study of OX40 agonist ivuxolimab in advanced cancers. Profiling relied on immunoSEQ multiplex PCR, and the TCRdb table lists in-frame clones only, not all of them. Seen here are 45,000 to 65,000 clones, approximately 89% observed once, and the top ten hold about 9%. The specimen comprised CD4+ or CD8+ T cells sorted from blood, sampled in a trial of the OX40 agonist ivuxolimab. The receptors were gathered from an adult with an advanced solid tumor such as melanoma, head and neck, liver or kidney cancer. CDR3s leave out the opening cysteine and the closing phenylalanine or tryptophan. Each record gives: J gene, V gene, CDR3 protein.

>TRBJ1-1|TRBV25-1
ASSDSIEAF
>TRBJ2-3|TRBV29-1
SVESGHISTDTQY
>TRBJ1-1|TRBV30
AWSEWGGLTEAF
>TRBJ1-5|TRBV19
ASSIVSRGVGQPQH
>TRBJ2-7|TRBV2
ASSEVGPSSVSSSYEQY
>TRBJ2-7|TRBV7-9
ASSLSGDRGEQY
>TRBJ1-2|TRBV19
ASSMDGLYGYT
>TRBJ1-5|TRBV6-1
ASSRLEGGNQPQH
>TRBJ2-7|TRBV27
ASREGGSYEQY
>TRBJ2-7|TRBV9
ASSVGSSGSYEQY
>TRBJ2-1|TRBV27
ASSPGTSGLNEQF
>TRBJ1-5|TRBV4-1
ASSQAIADSNQPQH
>TRBJ2-1|TRBV7-9
ASRPLGSNEQF
>TRBJ2-4|TRBV6-5
ASSYSRTSDQY
>TRBJ1-5|TRBV7-9
ASSSGQGDQPQH
>TRBJ2-4|TRBV7-9
ASSRPDETGIQY
>TRBJ1-1|TRBV28
ASSEGRGAF
>TRBJ2-7|TRBV4-2
ASSPLSGRARYEQY
>TRBJ2-3|TRBV19
ASSQIAGGRITDTQY
>TRBJ1-2|TRBV9
ASSEPLGGYT
>TRBJ2-1|TRBV7-9
ASKLDYNEQF
>TRBJ2-7|TRBV7-3
ASSPGTGTYEQY
>TRBJ2-2|TRBV11-2
ASSPLTGELF
>TRBJ1-1|TRBV4-1
ASSGYRNAEAF
>TRBJ1-2|TRBV13
ASSLEGYFGYT
>TRBJ2-3|TRBV27
ASSLLLAGGPSDTQY
>TRBJ2-1|TRBV30
AWSVGGAEQF